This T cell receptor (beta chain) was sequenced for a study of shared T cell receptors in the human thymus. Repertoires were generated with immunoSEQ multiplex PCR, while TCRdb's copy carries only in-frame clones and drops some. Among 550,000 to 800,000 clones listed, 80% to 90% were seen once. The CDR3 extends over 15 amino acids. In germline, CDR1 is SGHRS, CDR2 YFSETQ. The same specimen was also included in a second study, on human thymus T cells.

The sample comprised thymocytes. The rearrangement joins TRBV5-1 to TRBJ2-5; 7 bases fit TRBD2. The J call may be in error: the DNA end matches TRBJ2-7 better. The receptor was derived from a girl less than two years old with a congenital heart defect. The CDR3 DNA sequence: TGCGCCAGCAGCTTGAATGCGGGGGAGTCGGACGAGCAGTACTTC. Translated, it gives CASSLNAGESDEQYF.